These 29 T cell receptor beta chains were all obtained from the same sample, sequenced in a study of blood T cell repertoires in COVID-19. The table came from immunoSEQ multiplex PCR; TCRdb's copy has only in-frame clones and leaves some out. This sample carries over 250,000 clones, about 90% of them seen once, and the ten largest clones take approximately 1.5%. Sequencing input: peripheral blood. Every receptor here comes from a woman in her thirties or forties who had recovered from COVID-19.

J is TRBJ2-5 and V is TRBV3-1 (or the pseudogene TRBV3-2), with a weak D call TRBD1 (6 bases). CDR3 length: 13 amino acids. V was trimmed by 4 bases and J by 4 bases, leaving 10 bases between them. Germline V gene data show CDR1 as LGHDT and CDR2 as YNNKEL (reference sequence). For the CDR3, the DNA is TGTGCCAGCAGCCCCCACAGGGTAGAGACCCAGTACTTC. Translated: CASSPHRVETQYF.

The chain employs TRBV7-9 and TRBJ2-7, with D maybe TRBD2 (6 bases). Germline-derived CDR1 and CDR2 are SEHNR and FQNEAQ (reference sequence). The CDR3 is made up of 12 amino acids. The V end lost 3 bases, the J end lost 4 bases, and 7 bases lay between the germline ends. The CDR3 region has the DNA TGTGCCAGCAGCTTTGCGGGGTACGAGCAGTACTTC. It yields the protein CASSFAGYEQYF.

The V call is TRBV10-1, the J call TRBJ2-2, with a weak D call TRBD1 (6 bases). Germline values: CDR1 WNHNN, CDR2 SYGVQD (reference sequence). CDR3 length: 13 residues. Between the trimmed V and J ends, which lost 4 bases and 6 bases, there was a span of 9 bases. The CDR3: CASSGRGAGELFF. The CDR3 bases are TGCGCCAGCAGTGGCAGGGGAGCCGGGGAGCTGTTTTTT.

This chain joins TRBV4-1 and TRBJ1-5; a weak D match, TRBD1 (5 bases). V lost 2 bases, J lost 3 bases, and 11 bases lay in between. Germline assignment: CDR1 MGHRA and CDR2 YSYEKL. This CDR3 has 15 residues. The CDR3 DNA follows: TGCGCCAGCAGCCAACGTAGGGACTCCAATCAGCCCCAGCATTTT. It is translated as CASSQRRDSNQPQHF.

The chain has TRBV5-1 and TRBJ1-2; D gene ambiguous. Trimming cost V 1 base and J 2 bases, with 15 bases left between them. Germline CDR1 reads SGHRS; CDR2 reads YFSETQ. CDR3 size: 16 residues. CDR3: CASSLSETPENYGYTF. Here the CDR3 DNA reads TGCGCCAGCAGCTTGTCTGAGACACCCGAGAACTATGGCTACACCTTC.

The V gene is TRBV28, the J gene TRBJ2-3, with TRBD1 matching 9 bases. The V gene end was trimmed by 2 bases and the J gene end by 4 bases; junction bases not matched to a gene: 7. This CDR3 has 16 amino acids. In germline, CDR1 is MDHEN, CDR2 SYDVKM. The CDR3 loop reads CASSLPGTGSPDTQYF. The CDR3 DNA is TGTGCCAGCAGTTTACCCGGGACAGGGAGCCCAGATACGCAGTATTTT. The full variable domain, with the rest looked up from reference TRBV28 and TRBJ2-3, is DVKVTQSSRYLVKRTGEKVFLECVQDMDHENMFWYRQDPGLGLRLIYFSYDVKMKEKGDIPEGYSVSREKKERFSLILESASTNQTSMYLCASSLPGTGSPDTQYFGPGTRLTVL.

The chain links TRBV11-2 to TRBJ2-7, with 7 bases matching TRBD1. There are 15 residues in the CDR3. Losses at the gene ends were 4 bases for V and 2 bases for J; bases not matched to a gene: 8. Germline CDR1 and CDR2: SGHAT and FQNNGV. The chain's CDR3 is CASSSPGQRTYEQYF. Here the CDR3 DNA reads TGTGCCAGCAGCTCCCCGGGACAGCGAACCTACGAGCAGTACTTC.

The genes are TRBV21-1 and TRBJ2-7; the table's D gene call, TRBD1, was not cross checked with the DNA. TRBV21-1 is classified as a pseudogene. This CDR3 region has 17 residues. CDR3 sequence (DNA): TGTGCCAGCAGCAAACCAAACAGAGGGGGCGCCCCCTACGAGCAGTACTTC. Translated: CASSKPNRGGAPYEQYF.

CDR3 sequence reads: CASSVDLAFDRATEAFF. The CDR3, as DNA: TGTGCCAGCAGCGTCGACCTTGCCTTCGACAGGGCCACTGAAGCTTTCTTT. The chain is built from TRBV9 and TRBJ1-1, with TRBD1 matching 7 bases. The CDR3 is 17 amino acids. The germline V gene encodes CDR1 SGDLS and CDR2 YYNGEE. Trimming removed 2 bases from V and 4 bases from J; junction bases left unmatched: 14.

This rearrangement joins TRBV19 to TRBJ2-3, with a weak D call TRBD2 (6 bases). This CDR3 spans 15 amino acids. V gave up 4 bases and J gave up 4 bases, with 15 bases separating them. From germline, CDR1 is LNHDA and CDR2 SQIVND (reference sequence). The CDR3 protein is CASSRGRIAADTQYF. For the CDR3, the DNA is TGTGCCAGTAGTAGGGGCAGAATAGCGGCAGATACGCAGTATTTT.

As DNA, the CDR3 is TGTGCCAGCAGTTCCGGGACAGACCCTTATAATTCACCCCTCCACTTT. Translating it yields CASSSGTDPYNSPLHF. J is TRBJ1-6 and V is TRBV5-4; 7 bases match TRBD1. The CDR3 extends over 16 amino acids. J lost 4 bases, V lost 5 bases, and 9 bases had no gene match. Germline V gene data show CDR1 as SGHNT and CDR2 as YYREEE (reference sequence).

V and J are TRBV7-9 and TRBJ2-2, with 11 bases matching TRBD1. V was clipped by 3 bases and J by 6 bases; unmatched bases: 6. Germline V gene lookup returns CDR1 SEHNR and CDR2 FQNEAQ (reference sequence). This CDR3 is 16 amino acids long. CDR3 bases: TGTGCCAGCAGCTTTTGGACAGGGGGCGATCCCGGGGAGCTGTTTTTT. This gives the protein CASSFWTGGDPGELFF.

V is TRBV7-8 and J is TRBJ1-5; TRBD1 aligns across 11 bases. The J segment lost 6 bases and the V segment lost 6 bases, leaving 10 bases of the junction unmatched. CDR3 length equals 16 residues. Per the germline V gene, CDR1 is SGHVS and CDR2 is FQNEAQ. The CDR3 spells CASSKTRDRGFQPQHF. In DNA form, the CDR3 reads TGTGCCAGCAGTAAGACCCGGGACAGGGGGTTTCAGCCCCAGCATTTT.

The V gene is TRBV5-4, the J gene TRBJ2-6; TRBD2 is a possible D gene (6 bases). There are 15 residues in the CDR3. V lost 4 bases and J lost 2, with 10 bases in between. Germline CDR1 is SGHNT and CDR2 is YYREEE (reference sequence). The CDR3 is CASSIGGAGANVLTF. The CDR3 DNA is TGTGCCAGCAGCATCGGCGGGGCTGGGGCCAACGTCCTGACTTTC. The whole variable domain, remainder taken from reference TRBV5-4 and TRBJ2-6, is ETGVTQSPTHLIKTRGQQVTLRCSSQSGHNTVSWYQQALGQGPQFIFQYYREEENGRGNFPPRFSGLQFPNYSSELNVNALELDDSALYLCASSIGGAGANVLTFGAGSRLTVL.

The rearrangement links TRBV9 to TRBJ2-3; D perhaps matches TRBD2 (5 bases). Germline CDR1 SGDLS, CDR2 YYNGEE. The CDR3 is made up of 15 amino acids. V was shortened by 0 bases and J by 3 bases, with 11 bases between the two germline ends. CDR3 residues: CASSVATGRTDTQYF. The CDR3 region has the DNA TGTGCCAGCAGCGTAGCCACGGGAAGGACAGATACGCAGTATTTT.

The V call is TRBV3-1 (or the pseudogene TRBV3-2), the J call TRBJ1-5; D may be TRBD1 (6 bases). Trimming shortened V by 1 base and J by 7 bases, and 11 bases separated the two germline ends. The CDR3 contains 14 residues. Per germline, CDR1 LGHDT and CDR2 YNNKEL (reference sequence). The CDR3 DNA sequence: TGTGCCAGCAGCCAAGCAGGGGCGCGGCAGCCCCAGCATTTT. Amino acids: CASSQAGARQPQHF.

The CDR3 loop reads CASSGPGDRGYSNQPQHF. CDR3 nucleotides: TGTGCCAGCAGTGGTCCAGGGGACAGGGGATATAGCAATCAGCCCCAGCATTTT. The chain recombines TRBV6-2 or TRBV6-3 with TRBJ1-5; TRBD1 aligns across 10 bases. The J segment lost 0 bases and the V segment lost 5 bases, leaving 10 bases of the junction unmatched. The germline V gene has CDR1 MNHEY and CDR2 SVGEGT. This CDR3 comprises 18 residues.

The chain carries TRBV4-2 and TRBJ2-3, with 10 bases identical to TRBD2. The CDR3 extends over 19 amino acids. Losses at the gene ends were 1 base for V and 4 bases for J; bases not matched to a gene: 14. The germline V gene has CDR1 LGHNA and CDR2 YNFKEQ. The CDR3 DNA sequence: TGTGCCAGCAGCCAAGGGCATAGCGGGGGGCGAATTGTAGCAGATACGCAGTATTTT. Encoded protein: CASSQGHSGGRIVADTQYF.

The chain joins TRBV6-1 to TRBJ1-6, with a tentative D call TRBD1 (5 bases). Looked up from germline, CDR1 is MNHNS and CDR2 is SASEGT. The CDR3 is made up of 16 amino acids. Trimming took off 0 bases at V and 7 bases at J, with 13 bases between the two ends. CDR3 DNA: TGTGCCAGCAGTGAAGCCGGGGGGGTCGTCAATTCACCCCTCCACTTT. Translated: CASSEAGGVVNSPLHF.

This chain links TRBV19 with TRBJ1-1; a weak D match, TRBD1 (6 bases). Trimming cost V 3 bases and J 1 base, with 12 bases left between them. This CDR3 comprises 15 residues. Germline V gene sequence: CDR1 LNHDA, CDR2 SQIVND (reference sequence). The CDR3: CASSMVRTANTEAFF. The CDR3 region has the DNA TGTGCCAGTAGTATGGTCCGGACAGCGAACACTGAAGCTTTCTTT. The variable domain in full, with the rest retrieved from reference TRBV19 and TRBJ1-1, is DGGITQSPKYLFRKEGQNVTLSCEQNLNHDAMYWYRQDPGQGLRLIYYSQIVNDFQKGDIAEGYSVSREKKESFPLTVTSAQKNPTAFYLCASSMVRTANTEAFFGQGTRLTVV.

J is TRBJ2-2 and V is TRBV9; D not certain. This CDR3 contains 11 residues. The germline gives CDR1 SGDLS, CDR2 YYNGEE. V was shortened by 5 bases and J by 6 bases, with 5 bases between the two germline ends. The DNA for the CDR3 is TGTGCCAGCAGTATCTCCGGGGAGCTGTTTTTT. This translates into CASSISGELFF.

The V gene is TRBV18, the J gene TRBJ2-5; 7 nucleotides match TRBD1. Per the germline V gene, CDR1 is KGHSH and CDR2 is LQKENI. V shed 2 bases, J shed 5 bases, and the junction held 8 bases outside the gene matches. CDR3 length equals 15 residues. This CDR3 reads CASSPAVTGLETQYF. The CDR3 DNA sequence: TGTGCCAGCTCACCAGCGGTGACAGGGCTGGAGACCCAGTACTTC.

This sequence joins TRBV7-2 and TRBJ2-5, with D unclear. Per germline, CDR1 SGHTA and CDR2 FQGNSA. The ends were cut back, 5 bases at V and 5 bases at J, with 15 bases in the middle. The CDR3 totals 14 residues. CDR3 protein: CASSARQIWETQYF. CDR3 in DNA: TGTGCCAGCAGCGCTCGACAAATCTGGGAGACCCAGTACTTC.

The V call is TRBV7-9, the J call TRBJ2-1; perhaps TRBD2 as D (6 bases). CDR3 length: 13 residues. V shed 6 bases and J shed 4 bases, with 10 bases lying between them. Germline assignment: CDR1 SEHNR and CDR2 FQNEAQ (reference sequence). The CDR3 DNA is TGTGCCAGCAGGGTCGCGGGGTACAATGAGCAGTTCTTC. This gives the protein CASRVAGYNEQFF. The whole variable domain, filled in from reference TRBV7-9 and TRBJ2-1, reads DTGVSQNPRHKITKRGQNVTFRCDPISEHNRLYWYRQTLGQGPEFLTYFQNEAQLEKSRLLSDRFSAERPKGSFSTLEIQRTEQGDSAMYLCASRVAGYNEQFFGPGTRLTVL.

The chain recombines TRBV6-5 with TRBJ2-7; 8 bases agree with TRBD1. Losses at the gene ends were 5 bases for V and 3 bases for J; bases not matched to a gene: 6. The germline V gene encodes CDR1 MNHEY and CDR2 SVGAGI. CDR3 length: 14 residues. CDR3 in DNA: TGTGCCAGCAGTCGGACAGGGAGTTTCTACGAGCAGTACTTC. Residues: CASSRTGSFYEQYF.

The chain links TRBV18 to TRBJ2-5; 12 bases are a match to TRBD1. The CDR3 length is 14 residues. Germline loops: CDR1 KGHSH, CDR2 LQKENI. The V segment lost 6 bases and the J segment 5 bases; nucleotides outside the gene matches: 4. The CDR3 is CASSGTGGYETQYF. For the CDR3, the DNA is TGTGCCAGCTCTGGGACAGGGGGCTATGAGACCCAGTACTTC. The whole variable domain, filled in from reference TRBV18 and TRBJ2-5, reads NAGVMQNPRHLVRRRGQEARLRCSPMKGHSHVYWYRQLPEEGLKFMVYLQKENIIDESGMPKERFSAEFPKEGPSILRIQQVVRGDSAAYFCASSGTGGYETQYFGPGTRLLVL.

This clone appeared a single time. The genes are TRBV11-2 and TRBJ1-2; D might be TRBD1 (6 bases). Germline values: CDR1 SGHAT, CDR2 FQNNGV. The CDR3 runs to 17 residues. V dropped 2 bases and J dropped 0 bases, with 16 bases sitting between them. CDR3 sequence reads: CASSLSLGQQPNYGYTF. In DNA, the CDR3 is TGTGCCAGCAGCTTATCGCTCGGACAGCAGCCTAACTATGGCTACACCTTC.

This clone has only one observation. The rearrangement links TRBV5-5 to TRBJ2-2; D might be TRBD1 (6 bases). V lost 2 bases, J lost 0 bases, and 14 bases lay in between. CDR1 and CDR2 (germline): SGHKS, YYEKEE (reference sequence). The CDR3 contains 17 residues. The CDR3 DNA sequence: TGTGCCAGCAGCTTCCCTAAGGACAGATCGAACACCGGGGAGCTGTTTTTT. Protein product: CASSFPKDRSNTGELFF.

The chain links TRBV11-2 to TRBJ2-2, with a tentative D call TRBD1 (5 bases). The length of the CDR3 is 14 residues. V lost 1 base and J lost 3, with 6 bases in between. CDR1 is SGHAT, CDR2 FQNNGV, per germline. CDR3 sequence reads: CASSLVRDTGELFF. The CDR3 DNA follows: TGTGCCAGCAGCTTAGTCAGGGACACCGGGGAGCTGTTTTTT.